This record looks at one T cell receptor (beta chain) sequence and its context. The record originates from a study of CD8 T cells in Susac syndrome. Blood CD8+ and CD4+ T cells underwent high-throughput TCR beta sequencing. Germline CDR1 is SGDLS and CDR2 is YYNGEE. CDR3 length equals 14 residues. Trimming cost V 0 bases and J 2 bases, with 7 bases left between them. With random hexamers, roughly 0.45 to 1 ug RNA was reverse transcribed. TCR beta CDR3 was amplified by immunoSEQ multiplex PCR. This amplification extended across 54 Vbeta and 13 Jbeta segments. TCRdb recomputed calls from the immunoSEQ multiplex PCR reads with MiXCR, one row per CDR3 protein. The top ten clones hold about 0.28% of a sample with more than 100,000 distinct CDR3 sequences, about 94% of them seen once.

This TCR was sampled from a human donor with Susac syndrome. The chain combines TRBV9 with TRBJ2-3; D remains unclear. The sequenced material came from CD8+ T cells from PBMCs. CDR3 protein: CASSVVSDTDTQYF. The DNA for the CDR3 is TGTGCCAGCAGCGTAGTATCGGACACAGATACGCAGTATTTT.